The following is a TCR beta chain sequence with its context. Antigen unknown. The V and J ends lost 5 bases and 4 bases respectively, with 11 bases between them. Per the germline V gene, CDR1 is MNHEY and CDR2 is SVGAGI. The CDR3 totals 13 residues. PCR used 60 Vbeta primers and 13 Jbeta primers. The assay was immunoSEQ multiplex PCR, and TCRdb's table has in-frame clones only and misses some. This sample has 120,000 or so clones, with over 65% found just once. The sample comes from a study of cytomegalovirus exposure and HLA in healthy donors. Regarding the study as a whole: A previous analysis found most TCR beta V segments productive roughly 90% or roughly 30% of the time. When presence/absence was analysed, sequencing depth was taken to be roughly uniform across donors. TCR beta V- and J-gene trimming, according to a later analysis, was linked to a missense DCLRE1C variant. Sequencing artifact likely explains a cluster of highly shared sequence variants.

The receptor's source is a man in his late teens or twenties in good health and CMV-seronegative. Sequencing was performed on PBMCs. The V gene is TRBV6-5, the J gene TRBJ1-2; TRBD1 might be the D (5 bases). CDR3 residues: CASSAGRIYGYTF. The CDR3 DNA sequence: TGTGCCAGCAGTGCGGGACGAATCTATGGCTACACCTTC.